Each of the 4 T cell receptor beta chains below was sequenced from the same sample in a study of control samples from healthy donors and cancer patients. The method was immunoSEQ multiplex PCR; TCRdb's version includes in-frame clones alone and lacks a portion of them. The table includes under 150,000 clones, roughly 92% detected once. The sequenced material came from blood. These receptor sequences come from a young man in good health.

This rearrangement joins TRBV28 to TRBJ2-3; 8 nucleotides agree with TRBD2. Germline-derived CDR1 and CDR2 are MDHEN and SYDVKM. The CDR3 has 15 amino acids. J gave up 0 bases and V 11 bases, and 10 bases lay outside the gene matches. CDR3 coding DNA: TGTGCCTCCTTTGGCGGGAGGTCTAGCACAGATACGCAGTATTTT. Protein sequence: CASFGGRSSTDTQYF.

This chain connects TRBV10-3 to TRBJ2-7, with D unresolved. The germline gives CDR1 ENHRY, CDR2 SYGVKD. The CDR3 consists of 14 residues. V was shortened by 4 bases and J by 2 bases, with 12 bases between the two germline ends. The chain's CDR3 is CAISAALQTYEQYF. DNA of the CDR3: TGTGCCATCAGTGCGGCGCTCCAGACCTACGAGCAGTACTTC.

The chain links TRBV6-2 or TRBV6-3 to TRBJ2-4; D possibly corresponds to TRBD2 (6 bases). This CDR3 has 14 amino acids. The ends were cut back, 6 bases at V and 7 bases at J, with 16 bases in the middle. Germline values: CDR1 MNHEY, CDR2 SVGEGT. The CDR3 DNA sequence: TGTGCCAGCAGCACCCTGAGCCGGGGGAACATTCAGTACTTC. Translated, it gives CASSTLSRGNIQYF.

The chain joins TRBV2 to TRBJ2-5, with D uncertain. The CDR3 sequence is 13 residues long. Looked up from germline, CDR1 is SNHLY and CDR2 is FYNNEI. Trimming removed 1 base at V and 4 bases at J, with 7 bases between. The CDR3 is CASSEDSRETQYF. CDR3 coding DNA: TGTGCCAGCAGTGAAGACAGTCGAGAGACCCAGTACTTC.